A selection of T cell receptor beta chains follows, all from one sample in a study of T cells in localized non-small cell lung cancer. Here immunoSEQ multiplex PCR was the method, and the copy in TCRdb shows in-frame clones only, minus some. Of tens of thousands of clones in the sample, approximately 87% were seen once. The input for sequencing was PBMCs, taken before any cancer treatment. These receptors were collected from a woman aged 35 to 69 with stage II squamous cell lung carcinoma. The CDR3 runs from the conserved cysteine through the conserved F or W. The D gene is left open where the match is weak. Clone size is stated in some rows and not others, as once, few, many or a class when expanded.

v_gene,j_gene,abundance,d_gene,CDR3nt,CDR3aa
TRBV19,TRBJ2-3,NA,TRBD1,TGTGCCAGTAGTGAGGGGACAGGGTATAGCACAGATACGCAGTATTTT,CASSEGTGYSTDTQYF
TRBV19,TRBJ1-5,NA,TRBD1,TGTGCCAGTAGTATTGGACAGGGTCGGTGGCAGCCCCAGCATTTT,CASSIGQGRWQPQHF
TRBV18,TRBJ2-5,NA,NA,TGTGCCAGCTCAGTTACAGTACCCGGAGAGACCCAGTACTTC,CASSVTVPGETQYF
TRBV19,TRBJ2-1,NA,TRBD2,TGTGCCAGTAGTATGACCGGGACTAGCACTATTGGCAATGAGCAGTTCTTC,CASSMTGTSTIGNEQFF
TRBV6-5,TRBJ2-7,NA,NA,TGTGCCAGCAGTTACTCAATTCGGGGTCTCTACGAGCAGTACTTC,CASSYSIRGLYEQYF
TRBV7-2,TRBJ1-2,NA,NA,TGTGCCAGCAGCCCGGGGGGAACTGGCCCCTATGGCTACACCTTC,CASSPGGTGPYGYTF
TRBV7-8,TRBJ1-2,NA,NA,TGTGCCAGCAGCTTAGTAGGATCAGGGCGAACTAACTATGGCTACACCTTC,CASSLVGSGRTNYGYTF
TRBV30,TRBJ1-1,NA,NA,TGTGCCTGGGGGGTGATGGGCACTGAAGCTTTCTTT,CAWGVMGTEAFF
TRBV9,TRBJ2-7,once,NA,TGTGCCAGCAGCGTATCCCCAACGGACGAGCAGTACTTC,CASSVSPTDEQYF
TRBV6-4,TRBJ1-4,NA,NA,TGTGCCAGCAGTGAAAGGTCCAATGAAAAACTGTTTTTT,CASSERSNEKLFF